The rows below give T cell receptor beta chains drawn from one sample of a study of T cells in Graves' hyperthyroidism and ophthalmopathy. TCRdb re-analysed the multiplex PCR reads in MiXCR, keeping a single row per CDR3 protein. The table lists about 660,000 distinct CDR3 sequences, approximately 42% of them singletons. Source material: peripheral blood or thyroid tissue (not recorded which). These receptors were collected from an adult man with Graves' disease, either hyperthyroidism or ophthalmopathy (not recorded which). The CDR3 runs from the conserved cysteine through the conserved F or W. D genes are given only for firm matches. Only part of the rows carry a size: once, few, many, or a class if the clone is expanded.

j_call: TRBJ2-7; clone_size: few; d_call: TRBD1; cdr3_length: 16; v_call: TRBV10-3; cdr3_aa: CAISAWTGDSPYEQYF; cdr3_nt: TGTGCCATCAGTGCTTGGACAGGGGATTCCCCCTACGAGCAGTACTTC
j_call: TRBJ2-6; clone_size: few; d_call: -; cdr3_length: 15; v_call: TRBV20-1; cdr3_aa: CSARDPGSGANVLTF; cdr3_nt: TGCAGTGCTAGAGATCCCGGGTCTGGGGCCAACGTCCTGACTTTC
j_call: TRBJ1-2; clone_size: many; d_call: -; cdr3_length: 13; v_call: TRBV29-1; cdr3_aa: CSAFDGAYYGYTF; cdr3_nt: TGCAGCGCTTTCGACGGAGCCTACTATGGCTACACCTTC
j_call: TRBJ2-5; clone_size: -; d_call: TRBD1; cdr3_length: 14; v_call: TRBV6-1; cdr3_aa: CASSEMTGGATQYF; cdr3_nt: TGTGCCAGCAGCGAAATGACAGGGGGGGCGACCCAGTACTTC
j_call: TRBJ2-7; clone_size: -; d_call: TRBD1; cdr3_length: 15; v_call: TRBV9; cdr3_aa: CASSLSGTGVGEQYF; cdr3_nt: TGTGCCAGCAGCCTCTCCGGGACAGGGGTAGGAGAGCAGTACTTC
j_call: TRBJ1-3; clone_size: few; d_call: -; cdr3_length: 14; v_call: TRBV11-2; cdr3_aa: CASTLGGTGNTIYF; cdr3_nt: TGTGCCAGCACCTTGGGGGGAACTGGAAACACCATATATTTT
j_call: TRBJ1-1; clone_size: -; d_call: -; cdr3_length: 16; v_call: TRBV7-9; cdr3_aa: CASSPPPTGSHTEAFF; cdr3_nt: TGTGCCAGCAGCCCCCCGCCAACAGGGTCTCACACTGAAGCTTTCTTT
j_call: TRBJ1-1; clone_size: once; d_call: -; cdr3_length: 12; v_call: TRBV2; cdr3_aa: CASSEGNTEASF; cdr3_nt: TGTGCCAGCAGTGAAGGGAACACTGAAGCTTCCTTT
j_call: TRBJ1-4; clone_size: -; d_call: -; cdr3_length: 15; v_call: TRBV6-5; cdr3_aa: CASSYEGGREEKLFF; cdr3_nt: TGTGCCAGCAGTTACGAGGGGGGAAGGGAGGAAAAACTGTTTTTT
j_call: TRBJ2-2; clone_size: -; d_call: -; cdr3_length: 16; v_call: TRBV20-1; cdr3_aa: CSARDPVSSNTGELFF; cdr3_nt: TGCAGTGCTAGAGATCCCGTGAGTTCGAACACCGGGGAGCTGTTTTTT
j_call: TRBJ1-6; clone_size: -; d_call: TRBD1; cdr3_length: 15; v_call: TRBV7-8; cdr3_aa: CASSLETGSNSPLHF; cdr3_nt: TGTGCCAGCAGCCTCGAGACAGGGTCGAATTCACCCCTCCACTTT
j_call: TRBJ2-7; clone_size: -; d_call: -; cdr3_length: 12; v_call: TRBV11-2; cdr3_aa: CASSLPGSNQYF; cdr3_nt: TGTGCCAGCAGCTTACCAGGGTCCAATCAGTACTTC
j_call: TRBJ2-5; clone_size: -; d_call: -; cdr3_length: 14; v_call: TRBV7-9; cdr3_aa: CASSQASVQETQYF; cdr3_nt: TGTGCCAGCAGCCAAGCCAGCGTCCAAGAGACCCAGTACTTC
j_call: TRBJ1-5; clone_size: -; d_call: TRBD1; cdr3_length: 14; v_call: TRBV6-1; cdr3_aa: CARADRGSNQPQHF; cdr3_nt: TGTGCCAGAGCGGACAGGGGTAGCAATCAGCCCCAGCATTTT
j_call: TRBJ1-2; clone_size: -; d_call: TRBD1; cdr3_length: 18; v_call: TRBV24-1; cdr3_aa: CATSPGGTGTLAYYGYTF; cdr3_nt: TGTGCCACCAGTCCAGGAGGGACAGGGACCCTAGCGTACTATGGCTACACCTTC
j_call: TRBJ1-4; clone_size: few; d_call: -; cdr3_length: 16; v_call: TRBV7-8; cdr3_aa: CASSSRPGATNEKLFF; cdr3_nt: TGTGCCAGCAGCTCTCGTCCCGGGGCAACTAATGAAAAACTGTTTTTT
j_call: TRBJ2-5; clone_size: -; d_call: -; cdr3_length: 14; v_call: TRBV12-5; cdr3_aa: CASHQPGSQETQYF; cdr3_nt: TGTGCCAGTCACCAACCGGGGAGTCAAGAGACCCAGTACTTC
j_call: TRBJ1-2; clone_size: few; d_call: -; cdr3_length: 11; v_call: TRBV10-3; cdr3_aa: CAIGGAYGYTF; cdr3_nt: TGTGCCATCGGGGGGGCCTACGGCTACACCTTC
j_call: TRBJ1-1; clone_size: -; d_call: TRBD1; cdr3_length: 15; v_call: TRBV6-5; cdr3_aa: CASSLFRTGGTEAFF; cdr3_nt: TGTGCCAGCAGTTTATTTCGGACAGGGGGCACTGAAGCTTTCTTT
j_call: TRBJ2-7; clone_size: -; d_call: TRBD1; cdr3_length: 12; v_call: TRBV20-1; cdr3_aa: CSASKGADEQYF; cdr3_nt: TGCAGTGCTAGTAAGGGGGCAGACGAGCAGTACTTC
j_call: TRBJ1-1; clone_size: -; d_call: -; cdr3_length: 12; v_call: TRBV29-1; cdr3_aa: CSLGGRNTEAFF; cdr3_nt: TGCAGCTTGGGAGGTCGGAACACTGAAGCTTTCTTT
j_call: TRBJ1-2; clone_size: -; d_call: TRBD1; cdr3_length: 12; v_call: TRBV29-1; cdr3_aa: CSVLTGALGYTF; cdr3_nt: TGCAGCGTTCTTACAGGGGCATTGGGCTACACCTTC
j_call: TRBJ1-2; clone_size: -; d_call: TRBD1; cdr3_length: 14; v_call: TRBV12-3/TRBV12-4; cdr3_aa: CASRDTGGHGGYTF; cdr3_nt: TGTGCCAGCAGAGATACAGGGGGCCACGGTGGCTACACCTTC
j_call: TRBJ2-7; clone_size: -; d_call: TRBD1; cdr3_length: 14; v_call: TRBV7-8; cdr3_aa: CASRDGQGGREQYF; cdr3_nt: TGTGCCAGCAGAGACGGACAGGGAGGCCGCGAGCAGTACTTC
j_call: TRBJ1-1; clone_size: -; d_call: -; cdr3_length: 11; v_call: TRBV29-1; cdr3_aa: CSVRQELEAFF; cdr3_nt: TGCAGCGTTCGACAGGAACTAGAAGCTTTCTTT
j_call: TRBJ1-2; clone_size: -; d_call: -; cdr3_length: 15; v_call: TRBV12-3/TRBV12-4; cdr3_aa: CASSPPEQGPYGYTF; cdr3_nt: TGTGCCAGCAGCCCACCCGAGCAGGGCCCCTATGGCTACACCTTC
j_call: TRBJ1-1; clone_size: -; d_call: -; cdr3_length: 14; v_call: TRBV20-1; cdr3_aa: CSARSGGANTEAFF; cdr3_nt: TGCAGTGCTAGAAGTGGGGGGGCAAACACTGAAGCTTTCTTT
j_call: TRBJ1-2; clone_size: -; d_call: -; cdr3_length: 13; v_call: TRBV24-1; cdr3_aa: CATSYSRDYGYTF; cdr3_nt: TGTGCCACCAGTTACAGCCGGGACTATGGCTACACCTTC
j_call: TRBJ2-5; clone_size: -; d_call: -; cdr3_length: 15; v_call: TRBV20-1; cdr3_aa: CSAPELGGTQETQYF; cdr3_nt: TGCAGTGCTCCGGAACTCGGGGGTACGCAAGAGACCCAGTACTTC
j_call: TRBJ1-1; clone_size: few; d_call: -; cdr3_length: 14; v_call: TRBV7-9; cdr3_aa: CASSWGWENTEAFF; cdr3_nt: TGTGCCAGCAGCTGGGGTTGGGAGAACACTGAAGCTTTCTTT
j_call: TRBJ1-3; clone_size: -; d_call: -; cdr3_length: 17; v_call: TRBV7-2; cdr3_aa: CASRSAPSWDSGNTIYF; cdr3_nt: TGTGCCAGCAGATCGGCCCCCTCCTGGGACTCTGGAAACACCATATATTTT
j_call: TRBJ2-5; clone_size: few; d_call: TRBD2; cdr3_length: 17; v_call: TRBV2; cdr3_aa: CASSEAVLAGGRETQYF; cdr3_nt: TGTGCCAGCAGTGAAGCTGTACTAGCGGGGGGGAGAGAGACCCAGTACTTC
j_call: TRBJ1-2; clone_size: many; d_call: TRBD1; cdr3_length: 15; v_call: TRBV7-8; cdr3_aa: CASSLASAGGRGYTF; cdr3_nt: TGTGCCAGCAGCTTAGCGTCGGCAGGGGGCCGTGGCTACACCTTC
j_call: TRBJ1-2; clone_size: -; d_call: -; cdr3_length: 13; v_call: TRBV12-3/TRBV12-4; cdr3_aa: CASSPGRAAGYTF; cdr3_nt: TGTGCCAGCAGTCCAGGTCGGGCGGCTGGCTACACCTTC
j_call: TRBJ1-2; clone_size: -; d_call: -; cdr3_length: 15; v_call: TRBV11-1; cdr3_aa: CASSLLFQGNYGYTF; cdr3_nt: TGTGCCAGCAGCTTGTTATTCCAGGGGAACTATGGCTACACCTTC
j_call: TRBJ1-6; clone_size: -; d_call: TRBD1; cdr3_length: 15; v_call: TRBV7-8; cdr3_aa: CASSVKPGTDSPLHF; cdr3_nt: TGTGCCAGCAGCGTCAAGCCCGGGACAGATTCACCCCTCCACTTT
j_call: TRBJ1-5; clone_size: few; d_call: -; cdr3_length: 14; v_call: TRBV9; cdr3_aa: CASSVDPQGQPQHF; cdr3_nt: TGTGCCAGCAGCGTAGATCCACAGGGCCAGCCCCAGCATTTT
j_call: TRBJ2-7; clone_size: -; d_call: TRBD1; cdr3_length: 16; v_call: TRBV20-1; cdr3_aa: CSASPQPGQGVYEQYF; cdr3_nt: TGCAGTGCTAGCCCACAGCCGGGACAGGGCGTCTACGAGCAGTACTTC
j_call: TRBJ1-3; clone_size: -; d_call: TRBD1; cdr3_length: 17; v_call: TRBV9; cdr3_aa: CASSAQQGAVSGNTIYF; cdr3_nt: TGTGCCAGCAGCGCCCAACAGGGGGCCGTCTCTGGAAACACCATATATTTT
j_call: TRBJ1-1; clone_size: many; d_call: TRBD1; cdr3_length: 14; v_call: TRBV2; cdr3_aa: CASSYNGQGGGAFF; cdr3_nt: TGTGCCAGCAGTTATAATGGACAGGGAGGGGGAGCTTTCTTT
j_call: TRBJ1-2; clone_size: -; d_call: TRBD1; cdr3_length: 12; v_call: TRBV24-1; cdr3_aa: CATSGDRDGYTF; cdr3_nt: TGTGCCACCAGCGGGGACAGAGATGGCTACACCTTC
j_call: TRBJ1-1; clone_size: many; d_call: -; cdr3_length: 14; v_call: TRBV10-3; cdr3_aa: CAISESDDSTEAFF; cdr3_nt: TGTGCCATCAGTGAGTCCGACGACAGCACTGAAGCTTTCTTT
j_call: TRBJ1-2; clone_size: -; d_call: -; cdr3_length: 11; v_call: TRBV10-3; cdr3_aa: CVAAGAGGYTF; cdr3_nt: TGTGTCGCAGCAGGGGCAGGTGGCTACACCTTC
j_call: TRBJ1-6; clone_size: -; d_call: -; cdr3_length: 13; v_call: TRBV7-9; cdr3_aa: CASSLTVGSPLHF; cdr3_nt: TGTGCCAGCAGCTTAACGGTGGGTTCACCCCTCCACTTT
j_call: TRBJ1-6; clone_size: many; d_call: -; cdr3_length: 16; v_call: TRBV10-3; cdr3_aa: CAISESSGQDNSPLHF; cdr3_nt: TGTGCCATCAGTGAGTCGTCGGGACAAGATAATTCACCCCTCCACTTT
j_call: TRBJ2-6; clone_size: -; d_call: -; cdr3_length: 13; v_call: TRBV7-9; cdr3_aa: CASSFRGGNVLTF; cdr3_nt: TGTGCCAGCAGCTTCCGTGGGGGCAACGTCCTGACTTTC
j_call: TRBJ1-5; clone_size: few; d_call: -; cdr3_length: 14; v_call: TRBV20-1; cdr3_aa: CSAPMGGPNQPQHF; cdr3_nt: TGCAGTGCTCCGATGGGAGGCCCCAATCAGCCCCAGCATTTT
j_call: TRBJ1-5; clone_size: -; d_call: -; cdr3_length: 13; v_call: TRBV24-1; cdr3_aa: CASSGESGQPQHF; cdr3_nt: TGTGCCAGCAGTGGGGAGTCGGGTCAGCCCCAGCATTTT
j_call: TRBJ1-5; clone_size: -; d_call: -; cdr3_length: 13; v_call: TRBV12-3/TRBV12-4; cdr3_aa: CASSTDDNQPQHF; cdr3_nt: TGTGCCAGCAGTACAGATGACAATCAGCCCCAGCATTTT
j_call: TRBJ2-5; clone_size: few; d_call: TRBD1; cdr3_length: 15; v_call: TRBV7-2; cdr3_aa: CASSPEGARGEEQYF; cdr3_nt: TGTGCCAGCAGCCCCGAGGGGGCCCGAGGGGAAGAGCAGTACTTC
j_call: TRBJ1-4; clone_size: -; d_call: -; cdr3_length: 16; v_call: TRBV25-1; cdr3_aa: CASSEWTGELGEKLFF; cdr3_nt: TGTGCCAGCAGTGAATGGACCGGGGAGCTGGGGGAAAAACTGTTTTTT
j_call: TRBJ1-2; clone_size: -; d_call: TRBD1; cdr3_length: 13; v_call: TRBV2; cdr3_aa: CASRRQGGSGYTF; cdr3_nt: TGTGCCAGCAGGCGACAGGGGGGTAGTGGCTACACCTTC
j_call: TRBJ2-2; clone_size: few; d_call: -; cdr3_length: 15; v_call: TRBV12-3/TRBV12-4; cdr3_aa: CASSLVFENTGELFF; cdr3_nt: TGTGCCAGCAGTTTAGTGTTTGAGAACACCGGGGAGCTGTTTTTT
j_call: TRBJ2-5; clone_size: -; d_call: -; cdr3_length: 14; v_call: TRBV6-5; cdr3_aa: CASSYSGGLETQYF; cdr3_nt: TGTGCCAGCAGTTACTCGGGGGGTTTAGAGACCCAGTACTTC
j_call: TRBJ1-3; clone_size: many; d_call: -; cdr3_length: 16; v_call: TRBV25-1; cdr3_aa: CASSESGGYSGNTIYF; cdr3_nt: TGTGCCAGCAGTGAATCAGGAGGGTACTCTGGAAACACCATATATTTT
j_call: TRBJ1-3; clone_size: -; d_call: TRBD1; cdr3_length: 16; v_call: TRBV7-9; cdr3_aa: CASSLGGGQAGNTIYF; cdr3_nt: TGTGCCAGCAGCTTAGGAGGGGGACAGGCTGGAAACACCATATATTTT